This note documents a single TCR beta chain sequence. The sample comes from a study of T-cell reconstitution after alpha-beta-depleted transplantation in children. The CDR3 has 17 amino acids. CDR1 LGHDT and CDR2 YNNKEL come from the germline V gene (reference sequence). Trimming stripped 0 bases from V and 1 base from J, with 14 bases between. The authors prepared the TCRbeta library with unique molecular identifiers. MiXCR was run by TCRdb on the PCR reads, yielding one entry per CDR3 protein. The table lists about 500,000 distinct CDR3 sequences, about 31% of them singletons. Sequencing was performed on PBMCs from the stem cell graft donor, taken from the stem cell graft. The chain employs TRBV3-1 and TRBJ2-3; D gene uncertain. This receptor was taken from a human donor who donated a stem cell graft to a child with aplastic anemia. As DNA, the CDR3 is TGTGCCAGCAGCCAAGAGGTCCGGGCGGATGGCACAGATACGCAGTATTTT. It codes for CASSQEVRADGTDTQYF.